The T cell receptor beta chain under discussion was sequenced for a study of blood T cell repertoires in COVID-19 (dated by TCRdb to 2018 to 2021). Concerning the study at large: Collaborator samples came from the United States, Italy and Spain and covered acute and convalescent phases of COVID-19. The material from the prospective study consisted of cDNA or gDNA derived from T cells, B-cell-depleted T cells, or PBMCs. The dataset comprised deeply sampled blood TCRbeta repertoires from subjects exposed to, actively infected with, or recovered from COVID-19. The repertoires were released in a freely available public database meant as a resource for research on the immune response to SARS-CoV-2. The samples were drawn from the first 160 participants of the ongoing ImmuneRACE study and from 1,254 subjects provided by 6 global collaborators. The sample metadata nearly always contained a de-identified subject ID, COVID-19 status, age in years and sex. Where HLA class I and class II types were available, the types were taken from metadata supplied by the sample provider, not from assay-based typing.

TCRbeta CDR3 regions were amplified from genomic DNA using the immunoSEQ Assay, a bias-controlled multiplex PCR. Concerning the study's data processing: The number of nucleated cells in each sample was estimated by amplification of reference gene primers within the assay. To quantify the absolute abundance of each unique TCRbeta CDR3 rearrangement, sequence reads were collapsed and filtered. For each sample, productive Simpson clonality was calculated by taking the square root of Simpson's diversity index across productive rearrangements. This immuneACCESS table, as held by TCRdb, lists in-frame sequences with V and J called but not all clones. Of the missing ones, under half trace to an unresolved V gene in checked studies; the others have no known cause. The V and J calls and clone size are taken from that table; D and trimming were inferred from the DNA. The sample has 80,000 to 95,000 clones on record, 90% to 95% of them singletons. About 1.7% of the sample is taken by the ten largest.

Collaborating institutions collected whole blood in K2EDTA tubes following their own protocols. For TCRbeta analysis, collaborator samples were shipped as frozen whole blood, as isolated PBMCs, or as DNA extracted from either sample type. Turning to this clone: No cognate antigen has been identified for it. No much larger clone exists at a distance of one base, and base qualities are not known.

The CDR3, cysteine through phenylalanine, is 15 amino acids long. The kept DNA is CDR3 alone, 45 bases in frame from the first base. Trimmed from V: 7 bases; trimmed from J: 3 bases; junction bases lacking a gene match: 6. The germline V gene gives CDR1 as SGHAT and CDR2 as FQNNGV. Overall study outcomes, separate from this receptor: The amount of clinical and demographic metadata varied by source and participant and was provided uncurated.

The sequence was obtained from a human donor with active COVID-19. The donor label of this sample is uncertain. The V and J segments used are TRBV11-2 and TRBJ2-3; 11 bases in the middle match TRBD1. The specimen sequenced was peripheral blood. Read as DNA, the sequence is TGTGCCAGCAAAAGGACAGGGGGCGAGACAGATACGCAGTATTTT. Its product reads: CASKRTGGETDTQYF.